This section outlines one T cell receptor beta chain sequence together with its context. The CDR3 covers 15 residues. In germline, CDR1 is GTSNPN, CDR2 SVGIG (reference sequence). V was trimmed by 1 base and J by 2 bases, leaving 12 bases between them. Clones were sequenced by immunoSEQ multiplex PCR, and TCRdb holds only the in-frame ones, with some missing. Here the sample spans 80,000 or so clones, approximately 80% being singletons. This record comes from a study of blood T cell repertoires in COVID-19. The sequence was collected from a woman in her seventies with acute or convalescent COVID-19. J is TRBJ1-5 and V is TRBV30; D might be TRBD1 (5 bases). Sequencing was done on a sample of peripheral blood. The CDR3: CAWSGGGIGNQPQHF. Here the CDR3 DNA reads TGTGCCTGGAGTGGCGGGGGAATCGGCAATCAGCCCCAGCATTTT.